What follows is one T cell receptor (beta chain) and its context. This record belongs to a study of control samples from healthy donors and cancer patients. Profiling relied on immunoSEQ multiplex PCR, and the TCRdb table lists in-frame clones only, not all of them. The data hold hundreds of thousands of clones, with over 75% observed a single time. The CDR3 sequence is 17 residues long. Germline loops: CDR1 SGDLS, CDR2 YYNGEE. The V end lost 3 bases, the J end lost 4 bases, and 20 bases lay between the germline ends. Sequenced: PBMCs. This TCR was recovered from a woman in her sixties with lung cancer. The chain couples TRBV9 to TRBJ1-3, with a possible D match to TRBD1 (5 bases). This CDR3 is CASSGEESGMTGNTIYF. CDR3 coding DNA: TGTGCCAGCAGCGGAGAGGAGTCAGGGATGACAGGAAACACCATATATTTT.